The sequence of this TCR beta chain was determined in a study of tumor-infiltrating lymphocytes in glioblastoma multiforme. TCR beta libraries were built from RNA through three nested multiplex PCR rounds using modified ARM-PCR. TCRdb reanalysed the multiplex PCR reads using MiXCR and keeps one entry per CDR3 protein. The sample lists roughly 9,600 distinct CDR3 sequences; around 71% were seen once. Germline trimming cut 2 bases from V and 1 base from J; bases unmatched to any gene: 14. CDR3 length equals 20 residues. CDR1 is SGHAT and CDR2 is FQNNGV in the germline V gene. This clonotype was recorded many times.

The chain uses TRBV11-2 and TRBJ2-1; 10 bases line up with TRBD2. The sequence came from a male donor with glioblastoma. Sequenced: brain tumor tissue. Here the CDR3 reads CASSLTMTSGPPRSYNEQFF. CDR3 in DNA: TGTGCCAGCAGCTTAACCATGACTAGCGGGCCGCCACGGTCCTACAATGAGCAGTTCTTC.